One sample yielded the 21 T cell receptor beta chains listed below, sequenced in a study of blood T cell repertoires in COVID-19. The method was immunoSEQ multiplex PCR; TCRdb's version includes in-frame clones alone and lacks a portion of them. The sample lists 250,000 or so clones, around 90% occurring once. Sequenced sample: peripheral blood. Every receptor here comes from a young woman with acute or convalescent COVID-19.

This clone was observed a single time. The chain combines TRBV2 with TRBJ2-5; D is unresolved. V was trimmed by 7 bases and J by 4 bases, leaving 16 bases between them. The CDR3 is made up of 14 amino acids. Germline V gene lookup returns CDR1 SNHLY and CDR2 FYNNEI. CDR3 amino acids: CASTYLYDRETQYF. In DNA form, the CDR3 reads TGTGCCAGCACCTACTTATATGATCGAGAGACCCAGTACTTC.

This clone was counted a single time. This chain connects TRBV6-6 to TRBJ2-3; 9 bases fit TRBD2. Germline trimming cut 7 bases from V and 4 bases from J; bases unmatched to any gene: 9. CDR3 length equals 15 residues. The germline V gene encodes CDR1 MNHNY and CDR2 SVGAGI (reference sequence). The CDR3 here is CASINRRTSADTQYF. The CDR3 region has the DNA TGTGCCAGCATCAACCGGCGGACTAGCGCAGATACGCAGTATTTT.

This clone turned up a few times. The chain combines TRBV6-2 or TRBV6-3 with TRBJ2-1; 11 nucleotides line up with TRBD2. V was clipped by 5 bases and J by 9 bases; unmatched bases: 9. In germline, CDR1 is MNHEY, CDR2 SVGEGT. There are 15 residues in the CDR3. The CDR3 region has the DNA TGTGCCAGCAGTAACGTCCTAGCGGGAGGAGGTGAGCAGTTCTTC. Translating it yields CASSNVLAGGGEQFF.

Only one count was recorded for this clone. The CDR3 DNA reads TGCGCCAGCAGTCAGTCCCCGGACAGCTACGAGCAGTACTTC. It encodes CASSQSPDSYEQYF. The rearrangement links TRBV23-1 to TRBJ2-7; tentative D call: TRBD1 (6 bases). TRBV23-1 is an open reading frame whose function is uncertain. The CDR3 runs to 14 residues. V was trimmed by 3 bases and J by 3 bases, leaving 12 bases between them.

The chain links TRBV6-2 or TRBV6-3 to TRBJ2-2; D not certain. Germline V gene sequence: CDR1 MNHEY, CDR2 SVGEGT. This CDR3 comprises 14 residues. V was cut by 6 bases and J by 0 bases, with 8 bases left in between. This CDR3 is CASSRGANTGELFF. As DNA, the CDR3 is TGTGCCAGCAGCAGAGGCGCGAACACCGGGGAGCTGTTTTTT.

This chain connects TRBV2 to TRBJ2-7; D perhaps matches TRBD2 (7 bases). This CDR3 comprises 14 residues. Deletions cut 3 bases from V and 9 bases from J, with 18 bases between. The germline CDR1 and CDR2 sequences are SNHLY and FYNNEI. CDR3 region: CASSEGGRMSRQYF. In nucleotides, the CDR3 is TGTGCCAGCAGTGAGGGGGGGCGCATGTCAAGGCAGTACTTC.

This chain joins TRBV6-5 and TRBJ2-3; D is unresolved. The CDR3 extends over 11 amino acids. CDR1 is MNHEY and CDR2 is SVGAGI in the germline V gene. V lost 5 bases to trimming and J lost 6 bases, with 6 bases between them. DNA of the CDR3: TGTGCCAGCAGTAGTGAGGATACGCAGTATTTT. It codes for CASSSEDTQYF.

J is TRBJ1-4 and V is TRBV27, with 7 bases that match TRBD1. Germline V CDR1 and CDR2: MNHEY, SMNVEV (reference sequence). The V gene end was trimmed by 5 bases and the J gene end by 8 bases; junction bases not matched to a gene: 11. The CDR3 extends over 15 amino acids. The CDR3 spells CASSPLDRLREKLFF. As DNA, the CDR3 is TGTGCCAGCAGTCCATTGGACAGGCTGAGGGAAAAACTGTTTTTT. Full variable domain (outside the CDR3, taken from reference TRBV27 and TRBJ1-4): EAQVTQNPRYLITVTGKKLTVTCSQNMNHEYMSWYRQDPGLGLRQIYYSMNVEVTDKGDVPEGYKVSRKEKRNFPLILESPSPNQTSLYFCASSPLDRLREKLFFGSGTQLSVL.

The chain recombines TRBV27 with TRBJ1-4; 9 nucleotides align to TRBD1. The V gene's germline CDR1 is MNHEY and CDR2 SMNVEV (reference sequence). The CDR3 contains 19 residues. Trimming cost V 1 base and J 0 bases; bases outside gene matches: 9. The CDR3 reads CASSLWWGQGSATNEKLFF. The CDR3 nucleotides read TGTGCCAGCAGTTTATGGTGGGGACAGGGATCTGCAACTAATGAAAAACTGTTTTTT. The entire variable domain, with the rest obtained from reference TRBV27 and TRBJ1-4, is as follows: EAQVTQNPRYLITVTGKKLTVTCSQNMNHEYMSWYRQDPGLGLRQIYYSMNVEVTDKGDVPEGYKVSRKEKRNFPLILESPSPNQTSLYFCASSLWWGQGSATNEKLFFGSGTQLSVL.

The chain links TRBV27 to TRBJ2-7, with 10 bases matching TRBD2. The CDR3 contains 16 residues. The ends lost 7 bases at V and 3 bases at J; junction bases unmatched: 12. CDR1 and CDR2 (germline): MNHEY, SMNVEV (reference sequence). The CDR3 nucleotides are TGTGCCAGCAAGGTATTACTAGCGGGACATTTCTACGAGCAGTACTTC. Translated: CASKVLLAGHFYEQYF.

V usage is TRBV18 and J usage is TRBJ2-1, with TRBD2 as a possible D gene (6 bases). CDR1 is KGHSH and CDR2 is LQKENI in the germline V gene. This CDR3 has 16 amino acids. Trimming took 6 bases from V and 5 from J, leaving 20 bases between them. The CDR3 DNA reads as TGTGCCAGCTCCCCCTCCTGGAGGAGGGGTAACAATGAGCAGTTCTTC. Its translation: CASSPSWRRGNNEQFF.

This clone was counted a few times. This chain connects TRBV27 to TRBJ1-1; D is uncertain. V was shortened by 2 bases and J by 5 bases, with 9 bases between the two germline ends. CDR1 is MNHEY and CDR2 is SMNVEV in the germline V gene (reference sequence). This CDR3 region has 13 residues. CDR3 bases: TGTGCCAGCAGTTTAATGGGGAGTACTGAAGCTTTCTTT. This sequence encodes CASSLMGSTEAFF.

The CDR3 here is CASSIAAGQNSPLHF. Here the CDR3 DNA reads TGTGCCAGTAGTATAGCGGCAGGGCAGAATTCACCCCTCCACTTT. This chain links TRBV19 with TRBJ1-6; tentatively, D is TRBD1 (5 bases). V lost 1 base and J lost 7, with 11 bases in between. Looked up from germline, CDR1 is LNHDA and CDR2 is SQIVND (reference sequence). The CDR3 spans 15 residues.

This sequence joins TRBV7-9 and TRBJ1-1, with 7 bases identical to TRBD1. V shed 3 bases and J 0 bases; nucleotides not matched to a gene: 7. The germline CDR1 and CDR2 sequences are SEHNR and FQNEAQ (reference sequence). This CDR3 contains 16 residues. CDR3 coding DNA: TGTGCCAGCAGCTTCCCTATGACAGGGATGAACACTGAAGCTTTCTTT. Encoded protein: CASSFPMTGMNTEAFF.

As regards this clone: A junction boundary mismatches the germline segment, possibly from a read error. The rearrangement joins TRBV7-3 to TRBJ2-1, with D perhaps matching TRBD2 (6 bases). The CDR3 consists of 14 residues. Per germline, CDR1 SGHTA and CDR2 FQGTGA. The CDR3 reads CASGLGLGPFEQFF. The CDR3 DNA is TGTGCCAGCGGCTTGGGACTGGGGCCCTTTGAGCAGTTCTTC.

The chain joins TRBV7-9 to TRBJ2-5, with D unresolved. Per the germline V gene, CDR1 is SEHNR and CDR2 is FQNEAQ (reference sequence). V was pared by 4 bases and J by 5 bases, with 5 bases between. The CDR3 loop spans 11 amino acids. The DNA for the CDR3 is TGTGCCAGCAGCTCTATGGAGACCCAGTACTTC. Its translation: CASSSMETQYF. The variable domain in full, with the rest retrieved from reference TRBV7-9 and TRBJ2-5, is DTGVSQNPRHKITKRGQNVTFRCDPISEHNRLYWYRQTLGQGPEFLTYFQNEAQLEKSRLLSDRFSAERPKGSFSTLEIQRTEQGDSAMYLCASSSMETQYFGPGTRLLVL.

The chain links TRBV18 to TRBJ2-5, with TRBD2 matching 13 bases. V was pared by 1 base and J by 2 bases, with 13 bases of the junction left unmatched. The CDR3 contains 20 residues. CDR1 and CDR2 (germline): KGHSH, LQKENI. The CDR3 loop is CASSPRRKKTSGRYQETQYF. DNA of the CDR3: TGTGCCAGCTCACCACGACGGAAGAAGACTAGCGGGAGGTATCAAGAGACCCAGTACTTC.

The V call is TRBV5-4, the J call TRBJ2-7, with D hard to call. V shed 1 base and J shed 1 base, with 9 bases lying between them. CDR1 is SGHNT and CDR2 is YYREEE in the germline V gene (reference sequence). This CDR3 comprises 14 residues. In nucleotides, the CDR3 is TGTGCCAGCAGCTTGCCACAGCAGTCCTACGAGCAGTACTTC. Encoded protein: CASSLPQQSYEQYF. The full variable domain, rest sourced from reference TRBV5-4 and TRBJ2-7, is ETGVTQSPTHLIKTRGQQVTLRCSSQSGHNTVSWYQQALGQGPQFIFQYYREEENGRGNFPPRFSGLQFPNYSSELNVNALELDDSALYLCASSLPQQSYEQYFGPGTRLTVT.

This clone has a single count. CDR3 sequence: CASSTGQNTEAFF. The DNA for the CDR3 is TGTGCCAGCTCTACGGGACAGAACACTGAAGCTTTCTTT. This chain links TRBV18 with TRBJ1-1, with a possible D match to TRBD1 (6 bases). The V end lost 6 bases, the J end lost 1 base, and 9 bases lay between the germline ends. This CDR3 spans 13 amino acids. Germline CDR1 and CDR2: KGHSH and LQKENI.

The V and J genes are TRBV5-6 and TRBJ2-3; D unclear. The CDR3 consists of 14 residues. The V gene lost 1 base and the J gene lost 0 bases, with 6 bases spanning the gap. Germline V CDR1 and CDR2: SGHDT, YYEEEE. The DNA of the CDR3 is TGTGCCAGCAGCTTGTATTCTAGCACAGATACGCAGTATTTT. It codes for CASSLYSSTDTQYF. The variable domain in full, with the rest retrieved from reference TRBV5-6 and TRBJ2-3, is DAGVTQSPTHLIKTRGQQVTLRCSPKSGHDTVSWYQQALGQGPQFIFQYYEEEERQRGNFPDRFSGHQFPNYSSELNVNALLLGDSALYLCASSLYSSTDTQYFGPGTRLTVL.

The rearrangement links TRBV5-1 to TRBJ2-5; TRBD2 agrees at 9 bases. Germline V gene data show CDR1 as SGHRS and CDR2 as YFSETQ. Trimming cost V 4 bases and J 1 base; bases outside gene matches: 2. The CDR3 has 14 amino acids. DNA for the CDR3: TGCGCCAGCAGCCTTAGCGGGAGCCAAGAGACCCAGTACTTC. This gives the protein CASSLSGSQETQYF.